This T cell receptor beta chain is drawn from a study of cytomegalovirus exposure and HLA in healthy donors. Findings and limits, study-wide: Cytomegalovirus status was reportedly diagnosed by the classifier with high sensitivity and specificity.

Germline lookup yields CDR1 MNHNS and CDR2 SASEGT. J was trimmed by 7 bases and V by 6 bases; bases with no gene match: 8. The CDR3 is made up of 13 amino acids. The PCR employed 60 Vbeta primers together with 13 Jbeta primers. Clones were sequenced by immunoSEQ multiplex PCR, and TCRdb holds only the in-frame ones, with some missing. The repertoire includes approximately 110,000 clones, around 74% of them detected once, and 4% to 4.5% sits in the top ten. This clone turned up a few times. The antigen is not known. The rearrangement joins TRBV6-1 to TRBJ1-1, with 7 bases lining up with TRBD1. This sequence was found in a woman aged 45-65 years in good health and CMV-seropositive. Sequenced input: PBMCs. The CDR3 DNA follows: TGTGCCAGCAGGGGGGACAGTAGGAATGAAGCTTTCTTT. Its translation: CASRGDSRNEAFF.